One sample yielded the 9 T cell receptor beta chains listed below, sequenced in a study of vaccination effects on CD4 cells after COVID-19. These receptors' antigens are unknown. The assay was immunoSEQ multiplex PCR, and TCRdb's table has in-frame clones only and misses some. The sample has more than 35,000 clones; about 78% are singletons. Antigen-specific CD4+ T cells were expanded with viral peptide pools in the ViraFEST assay before sequencing. Having been cultured for about ten days, the cells underwent CD4+ T cell isolation. The individual was infected with SARS-CoV-2 between March and December 2020, as confirmed by PCR. The sequenced sample was CD4+ T cells from PBMCs cultured with HCoV-NL63 spike peptides, obtained before COVID-19 vaccination. Receptors were obtained from a human donor who had a prior SARS-CoV-2 infection.

Within the sample, this clone is medium-sized. CDR3 sequence (DNA): TGTGCCACCAGCAGTAGACAGATCGGTCAGCCCCAGCATTTT. Translation gives CATSSRQIGQPQHF. This chain uses TRBV15 with TRBJ1-5; D might be TRBD1 (5 bases). Germline loops: CDR1 LNHNV, CDR2 YYDKDF (reference sequence). With 3 bases removed from V and 6 bases from J, the gap between germline ends came to 12 bases. The CDR3 has 14 residues. The full variable domain, with the rest looked up from reference TRBV15 and TRBJ1-5, is DAMVIQNPRYQVTQFGKPVTLSCSQTLNHNVMYWYQQKSSQAPKLLFHYYDKDFNNEADTPDNFQSRRPNTSFCFLDIRSPGLGDTAMYLCATSSRQIGQPQHFGDGTRLSIL.

The chain carries TRBV13 and TRBJ2-1; 11 nucleotides agree with TRBD2. In germline, CDR1 is PRHDT, CDR2 FYEKMQ (reference sequence). This CDR3 contains 16 residues. Germline trimming cut 5 bases from V and 7 bases from J; bases unmatched to any gene: 10. The CDR3 DNA sequence: TGTGCCAGCAGCAGGACCCGTAGCGGGGGGGCGAATGAGCAGTTCTTC. Translation: CASSRTRSGGANEQFF.

In its sample, this clone was seen once. This chain uses TRBV2 with TRBJ2-5; no clear D gene. The V gene lost 7 bases and the J gene lost 1 base, with 7 bases spanning the gap. Per germline, CDR1 SNHLY and CDR2 FYNNEI. The CDR3 consists of 12 residues. The CDR3 here is CASTMAQETQYF. The CDR3 DNA follows: TGTGCCAGCACCATGGCCCAAGAGACCCAGTACTTC.

V usage is TRBV12-3 or TRBV12-4 and J usage is TRBJ1-1, with D uncertain. With 3 bases removed from V and 3 bases from J, the gap between germline ends came to 5 bases. The CDR3 consists of 12 residues. The CDR3 region has the DNA TGTGCCAGCAGTTTTGAGGACACTGAAGCTTTCTTT. It specifies CASSFEDTEAFF.

The chain's CDR3 is CASSYRGLQETQYF. Here the CDR3 DNA reads TGTGCCAGCAGCTACCGGGGACTCCAAGAGACCCAGTACTTC. The gene calls are TRBV9 and TRBJ2-5; TRBD2 is a possible D gene (6 bases). The CDR3 loop spans 14 amino acids. The V end lost 4 bases, the J end lost 1 base, and 11 bases lay between the germline ends. CDR1 and CDR2 (germline): SGDLS, YYNGEE.

The rearrangement joins TRBV5-4 to TRBJ2-3; 14 bases fit TRBD2. This CDR3 contains 18 residues. The V gene's germline CDR1 is SGHNT and CDR2 YYREEE (reference sequence). V lost 3 bases and J lost 2; bases outside the gene matches: 8. The CDR3 bases are TGTGCCAGCAGCTCAAGACTAGCGGGAGGGCCGGTCACAGATACGCAGTATTTT. It codes for CASSSRLAGGPVTDTQYF.

This clone has more than one count but fewer than ten. The genes are TRBV6-5 and TRBJ1-6; unclear D gene. The CDR3 is 14 residues long. Trimming pared 5 bases from V and 4 bases from J, leaving 9 bases between. Germline loops: CDR1 MNHEY, CDR2 SVGAGI. The CDR3 DNA sequence: TGTGCCAGCAGTACGCAGCGGTATAATTCACCCCTCCACTTT. As protein: CASSTQRYNSPLHF.

The J gene is TRBJ2-3, the V gene TRBV7-6, with 10 bases matching TRBD2. The CDR3 contains 16 residues. Germline-derived CDR1 and CDR2 are SGHVS and FNYEAQ. V shed 5 bases, J shed 3 bases, and the junction held 8 bases outside the gene matches. The CDR3 DNA reads TGTGCCAGCAGCCGGGCCCTAGCGGGGGCGACAGATACGCAGTATTTT. The encoded protein is CASSRALAGATDTQYF.

This chain links TRBV24-1 with TRBJ2-5; TRBD2 agrees at 8 bases. The CDR3 is made up of 11 amino acids. Germline V gene lookup returns CDR1 KGHDR and CDR2 SFDVKD. V lost 9 bases to trimming and J lost 9 bases; unmatched junction nucleotides: 5. This chain's CDR3 is CATPSGSAQYF. DNA for the CDR3: TGTGCCACCCCTAGCGGGTCTGCCCAGTACTTC.